What follows is one T cell receptor (beta chain) and its context. The sample is drawn from a study of CD8 T cells in Susac syndrome. CD8+ and CD4+ T cells from blood underwent TCR beta sequencing. The multiple sclerosis control group consisted of treatment-naive patients whose relapsing-remitting disease, which was either stable or active, fulfilled revised McDonald criteria. While CD8+ and CD4+ T cells were isolated negatively, TEMRA cells were enriched by FACS. V was pared by 1 base and J by 4 bases, with 13 bases between. This CDR3 spans 15 amino acids. Germline CDR1 is MGHDK and CDR2 is SYGVNS. Random-hexamer reverse transcription was applied to about 0.45 to 1 ug RNA. Amplification of the TCR beta CDR3 was carried out by immunoSEQ multiplex PCR, which spanned a total of 54 Vbeta and 13 Jbeta segments. A single record per CDR3 protein comes from TCRdb applying MiXCR to the immunoSEQ multiplex PCR reads. Among 210,000 or so distinct CDR3 sequences listed, about 93% were seen once.

The TCR comes from a human donor with multiple sclerosis. The chain employs TRBV25-1 and TRBJ1-1, with a weak D call TRBD1 (6 bases). Material: CD8+ T cells from PBMCs. The CDR3 loop reads CASSELNGGPTEAFF. The CDR3 bases are TGTGCCAGCAGTGAATTGAATGGGGGGCCCACTGAAGCTTTCTTT.